A selection of T cell receptor beta chains follows, all from one sample in a study of cytomegalovirus exposure and HLA in healthy donors. Clones were read by immunoSEQ multiplex PCR, and TCRdb kept only the in-frame ones, dropping some. The sample consists of about 120,000 clones, 65% to 90% of them appearing once. Sequenced material: PBMCs. The receptors were gathered from a woman younger than 45 in good health and CMV-seronegative. CDR3s include the opening cysteine and the closing phenylalanine or tryptophan. Each record gives: D gene, J gene, V gene, clone size, CDR3 DNA, CDR3 protein. The D gene is left open where the match is weak. Only some rows state a clone size, as once, few, many or a class for expanded clones.

d_gene: TRBD2
j_gene: TRBJ2-3
v_gene: TRBV6-1
abundance: once
CDR3nt: TGTGCCAGCAGTCCGCGGGAGAGAGTGAATACGCAGTATTTT
CDR3aa: CASSPRERVNTQYF

d_gene: TRBD1
j_gene: TRBJ1-5
v_gene: TRBV27
abundance: once
CDR3nt: TGTGCCAGCAGTGCGCTGACAGGGGGCGGCCGTCAGCCCCAGCATTTT
CDR3aa: CASSALTGGGRQPQHF

d_gene: .
j_gene: TRBJ1-6
v_gene: TRBV30
abundance: .
CDR3nt: TGTGCCTGGAGTGTACTGGAGGGAGGGTCACCCCTCCACTTT
CDR3aa: CAWSVLEGGSPLHF

d_gene: TRBD1
j_gene: TRBJ1-2
v_gene: TRBV7-9
abundance: .
CDR3nt: TGTGCCAGCAGCTCAACCGACAGGGTGCCTGGCTACACCTTC
CDR3aa: CASSSTDRVPGYTF

d_gene: TRBD2
j_gene: TRBJ2-3
v_gene: TRBV9
abundance: .
CDR3nt: TGTGCCAGCAGCGCCTACGGACTAGCGGGAGGCTCAGATACGCAGTATTTT
CDR3aa: CASSAYGLAGGSDTQYF

d_gene: .
j_gene: TRBJ1-2
v_gene: TRBV5-3
abundance: few
CDR3nt: TGTGCCAGAAGCATACAGGGATCTAACTATGGCTACACCTTC
CDR3aa: CARSIQGSNYGYTF

d_gene: TRBD1
j_gene: TRBJ2-7
v_gene: TRBV28
abundance: .
CDR3nt: TGTGCCAGCCAATCGGGACAGGGCAACGAGCAGTACTTC
CDR3aa: CASQSGQGNEQYF

d_gene: .
j_gene: TRBJ1-2
v_gene: TRBV11-2
abundance: .
CDR3nt: TGTGCCAGCAGCCCCGACACTAACTATGGCTACACCTTC
CDR3aa: CASSPDTNYGYTF

d_gene: TRBD2
j_gene: TRBJ2-1
v_gene: TRBV5-6
abundance: few
CDR3nt: TGTGCCAGCAGCTTGGATTTAGCGGGAGCCAATGAGCAGTTCTTC
CDR3aa: CASSLDLAGANEQFF

d_gene: TRBD2
j_gene: TRBJ2-1
v_gene: TRBV5-1
abundance: .
CDR3nt: TGCGCCAGCAGCTTGGGTCGGCTAGCGGGAGATTGGAGCTCCTACAATGAGCAGTTCTTC
CDR3aa: CASSLGRLAGDWSSYNEQFF

d_gene: TRBD2
j_gene: TRBJ2-7
v_gene: TRBV6-4
abundance: .
CDR3nt: TGTGCCAGCAGTGCCCCAGCGGGACCTTGGGGGGAGGGCCCCCACGAGCAGTACTTC
CDR3aa: CASSAPAGPWGEGPHEQYF

d_gene: TRBD2
j_gene: TRBJ2-7
v_gene: TRBV5-4
abundance: .
CDR3nt: TGTGCCAGCAGTAAACCCTCCCGGACTAGCGGCGAGCAGTACTTC
CDR3aa: CASSKPSRTSGEQYF

d_gene: .
j_gene: TRBJ1-5
v_gene: TRBV23-1
abundance: .
CDR3nt: TGCGCCAGCAGTCAATCAAAAAGGGAGAGCAATCAGCCCCAGCATTTT
CDR3aa: CASSQSKRESNQPQHF

d_gene: .
j_gene: TRBJ1-2
v_gene: TRBV4-3
abundance: .
CDR3nt: TGCGCCAGCAGCTCCGGGATAAACTATGGCTACACCTTC
CDR3aa: CASSSGINYGYTF

d_gene: .
j_gene: TRBJ2-1
v_gene: TRBV7-9
abundance: once
CDR3nt: TGTTCCAGCAGCTTAGGAGGGTTGAGACACCACAATGAGCAGTTCTTC
CDR3aa: CSSSLGGLRHHNEQFF

d_gene: TRBD2
j_gene: TRBJ2-5
v_gene: TRBV5-1
abundance: .
CDR3nt: TGCGCCAGCAGCACCCCGATTCTAGCGGACTTCCAAGAGACCCAGTACTTC
CDR3aa: CASSTPILADFQETQYF

d_gene: TRBD2
j_gene: TRBJ2-1
v_gene: TRBV27
abundance: .
CDR3nt: TGTGCCAGCAGTATCGACGGACTAGCGGGAGGGCGGGAGCAGTTCTTC
CDR3aa: CASSIDGLAGGREQFF

d_gene: TRBD2
j_gene: TRBJ2-1
v_gene: TRBV25-1
abundance: few
CDR3nt: TGTGCCAGCAGTGATGCGGGAGGAGGATTCCATGAGCAGTTCTTC
CDR3aa: CASSDAGGGFHEQFF

d_gene: .
j_gene: TRBJ2-3
v_gene: TRBV5-8
abundance: once
CDR3nt: TGTGCCAGCAAGAACCAGGCTACGCAGTATTTT
CDR3aa: CASKNQATQYF

d_gene: .
j_gene: TRBJ2-1
v_gene: TRBV7-9
abundance: .
CDR3nt: TGTGCCAGCAGCTTACAAAATTTTGGCACACACAATGAGCAGTTCTTC
CDR3aa: CASSLQNFGTHNEQFF

d_gene: .
j_gene: TRBJ2-7
v_gene: TRBV7-9
abundance: .
CDR3nt: TGTGCCAGCAGCAACCGGGACTCAAGACTCTACGAGCAGTACTTC
CDR3aa: CASSNRDSRLYEQYF

d_gene: TRBD1
j_gene: TRBJ1-2
v_gene: TRBV6-4
abundance: .
CDR3nt: TGTGCCAGCAGTGAGTACCGGGACAGCAACTATGGCTACACCTTC
CDR3aa: CASSEYRDSNYGYTF

d_gene: TRBD2
j_gene: TRBJ2-5
v_gene: TRBV19
abundance: few
CDR3nt: TGTGCCAGTACCGGGACTAGCGGGAGGGCCCGAGAGACCCAGTACTTC
CDR3aa: CASTGTSGRARETQYF

d_gene: .
j_gene: TRBJ2-1
v_gene: TRBV7-9
abundance: once
CDR3nt: TGTGCCAGCAGCTTAGACGCGGGCGATGAGCAGTTCTTC
CDR3aa: CASSLDAGDEQFF

d_gene: TRBD2
j_gene: TRBJ2-7
v_gene: TRBV28
abundance: once
CDR3nt: TGTGCCAGCGGGATAAGGGCTAGCGGGTACGAGCAGTACTTC
CDR3aa: CASGIRASGYEQYF

d_gene: .
j_gene: TRBJ1-2
v_gene: TRBV28
abundance: .
CDR3nt: TGTGCCAGCAGTTTAGACAATAACTATGGCTACACCTTC
CDR3aa: CASSLDNNYGYTF

d_gene: .
j_gene: TRBJ1-5
v_gene: TRBV23-1
abundance: .
CDR3nt: TGCGCCAGCAGTCAAAAAGAAACAGCTTATAGCAATCAGCCCCAGCATTTT
CDR3aa: CASSQKETAYSNQPQHF

d_gene: TRBD2
j_gene: TRBJ2-2
v_gene: TRBV27
abundance: .
CDR3nt: TGTGCCAGCAGGCCCGTGTCTAGCGGGAGTTCCGGGGAGCTGTTTTTT
CDR3aa: CASRPVSSGSSGELFF

d_gene: TRBD1
j_gene: TRBJ2-7
v_gene: TRBV7-9
abundance: .
CDR3nt: TGTGCCAGCAGCGGACCGGGACAGGGGGTTAACGAGCAGTACTTC
CDR3aa: CASSGPGQGVNEQYF

d_gene: .
j_gene: TRBJ2-7
v_gene: TRBV7-9
abundance: few
CDR3nt: TGTGCCAGCAGCTTCTCGCAGGGAGGCGAGCAGTACTTC
CDR3aa: CASSFSQGGEQYF

d_gene: .
j_gene: TRBJ2-4
v_gene: TRBV27
abundance: few
CDR3nt: TGTGCCAGCAGTACCTCGGGACTAGCCAAAAACATTCAGTACTTC
CDR3aa: CASSTSGLAKNIQYF

d_gene: TRBD2
j_gene: TRBJ2-3
v_gene: TRBV19
abundance: .
CDR3nt: TGTGCCAGTAGTAAGGGACTAACCACAGATACGCAGTATTTT
CDR3aa: CASSKGLTTDTQYF

d_gene: .
j_gene: TRBJ1-3
v_gene: TRBV18
abundance: .
CDR3nt: TGTGCCAGCTCACCACCGGGACAAATCGGAAACACCATATATTTT
CDR3aa: CASSPPGQIGNTIYF

d_gene: .
j_gene: TRBJ2-3
v_gene: TRBV2
abundance: .
CDR3nt: TGTGCCAGCAGCCCTCAGGGCACAGATACGCAGTATTTT
CDR3aa: CASSPQGTDTQYF

d_gene: TRBD2
j_gene: TRBJ2-5
v_gene: TRBV5-4
abundance: .
CDR3nt: TGTGCCAGCAGCCTACCGGGACTAGGGGAGCAGTACTTC
CDR3aa: CASSLPGLGEQYF

d_gene: TRBD1
j_gene: TRBJ2-1
v_gene: TRBV7-3
abundance: few
CDR3nt: TGTGCCAGCAGCTTAAGTGGGACAGGGATAATGTACAATGAGCAGTTCTTC
CDR3aa: CASSLSGTGIMYNEQFF

d_gene: .
j_gene: TRBJ2-3
v_gene: TRBV18
abundance: .
CDR3nt: TGTGCCAGCTCACCGGCTCTAGATCGTAGCACAGATACGCAGTATTTT
CDR3aa: CASSPALDRSTDTQYF

d_gene: TRBD1
j_gene: TRBJ2-1
v_gene: TRBV19
abundance: .
CDR3nt: TGTGCCAGTAATTTCCGGGACAGGGGTCTCTATGAGCAGTTCTTC
CDR3aa: CASNFRDRGLYEQFF

d_gene: .
j_gene: TRBJ2-2
v_gene: TRBV9
abundance: .
CDR3nt: TGTGCCAGCAGCGTAGAACCGAGAAACACCGGGGAGCTGTTTTTT
CDR3aa: CASSVEPRNTGELFF

d_gene: .
j_gene: TRBJ1-1
v_gene: TRBV15
abundance: few
CDR3nt: TGTGCCACCAGCAGAGACAGGGGTGCTGAAGCTTTCTTT
CDR3aa: CATSRDRGAEAFF

d_gene: .
j_gene: TRBJ2-5
v_gene: TRBV6-6
abundance: .
CDR3nt: TGTGCCAGCAGTTCCCCCCTGGCAGAGACCCAGTACTTC
CDR3aa: CASSSPLAETQYF

d_gene: .
j_gene: TRBJ2-7
v_gene: TRBV2
abundance: .
CDR3nt: TGTGCCAGCAGGGGGATGAGGCGAGCGGAGGCCCCCTACGAGCAGTACTTC
CDR3aa: CASRGMRRAEAPYEQYF